The TCR beta chain described here comes from a study of vaccination and CD4 T cells after COVID-19. Treatment: approximately nine-day PBMC culture with coronavirus spike peptide pools or control peptides (ViraFEST assay). The study sequenced cultured CD4+ T cell DNA using the Oncomine TCR Beta short-read assay. It was from cultured CD4+ T cells that genomic DNA was extracted. Via MiXCR, TCRdb re-called the PCR reads, giving one row per CDR3 protein. Of 13,000 to 15,000 distinct CDR3 sequences listed, approximately 55% were seen once; the top ten hold roughly 4.8%. As for this clonotype: Antigen specificity is unknown.

The source was CD4+ T cells from blood, cultured in vitro, collected before SARS-CoV-2 vaccination. This receptor was identified in a human donor who had recovered from COVID-19.

The CDR3 is CASNPLPGQANYGYTF. Written as DNA, the CDR3 is TGTGCCAGCAACCCCCTTCCGGGTCAAGCTAACTATGGCTACACCTTC. The chain joins TRBV6-2 or TRBV6-3 to TRBJ1-2; D unclear. The CDR3 length is 16 residues. V lost 7 bases to trimming and J lost 0 bases, with 18 bases between them. In germline, CDR1 is MNHEY, CDR2 SVGEGT.